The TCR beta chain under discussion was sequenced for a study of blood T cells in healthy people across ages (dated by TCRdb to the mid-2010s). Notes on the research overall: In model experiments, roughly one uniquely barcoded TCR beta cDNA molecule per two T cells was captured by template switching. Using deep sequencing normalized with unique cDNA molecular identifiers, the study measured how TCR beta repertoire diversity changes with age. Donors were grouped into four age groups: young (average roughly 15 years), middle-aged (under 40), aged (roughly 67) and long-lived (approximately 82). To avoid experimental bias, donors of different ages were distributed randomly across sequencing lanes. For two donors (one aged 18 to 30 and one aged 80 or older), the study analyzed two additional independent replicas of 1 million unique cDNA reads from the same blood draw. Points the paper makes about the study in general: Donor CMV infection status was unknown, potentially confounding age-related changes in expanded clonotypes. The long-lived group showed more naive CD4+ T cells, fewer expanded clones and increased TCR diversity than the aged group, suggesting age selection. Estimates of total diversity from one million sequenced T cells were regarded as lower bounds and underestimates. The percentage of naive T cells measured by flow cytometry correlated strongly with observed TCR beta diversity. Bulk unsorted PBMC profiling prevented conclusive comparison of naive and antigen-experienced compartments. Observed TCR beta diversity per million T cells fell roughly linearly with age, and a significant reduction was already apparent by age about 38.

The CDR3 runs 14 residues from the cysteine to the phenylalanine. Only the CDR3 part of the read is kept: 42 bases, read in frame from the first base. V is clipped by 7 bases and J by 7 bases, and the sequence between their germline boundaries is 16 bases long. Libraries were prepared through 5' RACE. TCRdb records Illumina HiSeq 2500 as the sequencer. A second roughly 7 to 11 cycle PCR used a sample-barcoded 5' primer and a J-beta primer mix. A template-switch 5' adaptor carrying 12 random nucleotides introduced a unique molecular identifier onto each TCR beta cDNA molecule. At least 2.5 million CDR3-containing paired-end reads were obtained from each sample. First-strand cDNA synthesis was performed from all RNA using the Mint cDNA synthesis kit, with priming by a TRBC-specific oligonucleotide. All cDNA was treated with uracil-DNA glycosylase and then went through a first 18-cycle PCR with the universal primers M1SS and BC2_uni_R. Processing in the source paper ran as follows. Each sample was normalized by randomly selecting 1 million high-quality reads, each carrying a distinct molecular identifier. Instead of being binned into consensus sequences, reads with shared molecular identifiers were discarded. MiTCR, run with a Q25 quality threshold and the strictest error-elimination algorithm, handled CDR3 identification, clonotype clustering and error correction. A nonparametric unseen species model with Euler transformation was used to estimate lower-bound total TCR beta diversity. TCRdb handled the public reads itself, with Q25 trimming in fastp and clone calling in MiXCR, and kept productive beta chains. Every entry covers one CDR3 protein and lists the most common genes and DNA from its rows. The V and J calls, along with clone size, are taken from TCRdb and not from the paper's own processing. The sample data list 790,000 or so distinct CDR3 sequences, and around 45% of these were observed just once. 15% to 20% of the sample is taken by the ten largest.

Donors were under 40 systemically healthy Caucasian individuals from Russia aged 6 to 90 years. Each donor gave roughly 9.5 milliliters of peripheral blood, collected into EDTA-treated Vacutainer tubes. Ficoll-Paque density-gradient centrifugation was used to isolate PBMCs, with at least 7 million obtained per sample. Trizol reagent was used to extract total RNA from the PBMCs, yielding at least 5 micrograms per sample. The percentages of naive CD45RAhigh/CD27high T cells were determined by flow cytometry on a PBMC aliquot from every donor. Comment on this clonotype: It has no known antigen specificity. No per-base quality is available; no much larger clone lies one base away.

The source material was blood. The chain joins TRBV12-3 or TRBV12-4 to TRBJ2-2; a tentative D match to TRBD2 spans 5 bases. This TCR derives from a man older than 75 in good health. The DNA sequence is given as TGTGCCAGCACAACTCGAGTGGAGGTCGGGGAGCTGTTTTTT. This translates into CASTTRVEVGELFF.